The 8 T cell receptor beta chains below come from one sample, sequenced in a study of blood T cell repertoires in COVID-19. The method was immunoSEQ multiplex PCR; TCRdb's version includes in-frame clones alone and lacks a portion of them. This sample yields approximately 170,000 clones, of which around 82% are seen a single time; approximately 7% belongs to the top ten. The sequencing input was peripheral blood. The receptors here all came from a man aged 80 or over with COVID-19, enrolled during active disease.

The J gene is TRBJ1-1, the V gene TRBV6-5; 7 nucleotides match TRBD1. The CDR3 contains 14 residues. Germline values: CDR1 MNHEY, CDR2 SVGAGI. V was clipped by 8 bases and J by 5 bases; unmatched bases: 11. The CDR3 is CASWWGQTKTEAFF. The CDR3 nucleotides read TGTGCCAGCTGGTGGGGACAGACTAAGACTGAAGCTTTCTTT.

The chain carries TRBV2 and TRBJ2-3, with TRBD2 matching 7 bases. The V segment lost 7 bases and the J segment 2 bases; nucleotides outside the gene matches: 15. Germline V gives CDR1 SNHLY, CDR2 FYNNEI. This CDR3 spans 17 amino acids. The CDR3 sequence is CASIPRGVTGVTDTQYF. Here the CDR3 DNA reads TGTGCCAGCATTCCCCGGGGGGTCACCGGGGTCACAGATACGCAGTATTTT. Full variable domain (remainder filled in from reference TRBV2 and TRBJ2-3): EPEVTQTPSHQVTQMGQEVILRCVPISNHLYFYWYRQILGQKVEFLVSFYNNEISEKSEIFDDQFSVERPDGSNFTLKIRSTKLEDSAMYFCASIPRGVTGVTDTQYFGPGTRLTVL.

The CDR3 is CASSPEDRGLLEKLFF. The CDR3 nucleotides are TGTGCCAGCTCTCCCGAGGACAGGGGGCTCTTAGAAAAACTGTTTTTT. V is TRBV18 and J is TRBJ1-4; 11 bases line up with TRBD1. CDR1 and CDR2 (germline): KGHSH, LQKENI. This CDR3 spans 16 amino acids. J lost 8 bases, V lost 6 bases, and 11 bases had no gene match.

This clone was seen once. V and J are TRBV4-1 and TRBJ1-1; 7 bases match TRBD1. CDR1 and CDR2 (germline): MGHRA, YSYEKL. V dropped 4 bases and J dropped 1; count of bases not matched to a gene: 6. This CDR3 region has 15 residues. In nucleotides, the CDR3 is TGCGCCAGCAGCCCTAATAGGGGGCCGAACACTGAAGCTTTCTTT. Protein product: CASSPNRGPNTEAFF.

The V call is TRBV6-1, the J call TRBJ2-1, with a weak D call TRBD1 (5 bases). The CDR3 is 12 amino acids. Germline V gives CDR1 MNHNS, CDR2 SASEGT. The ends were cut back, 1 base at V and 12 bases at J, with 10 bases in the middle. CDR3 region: CASSEVGRAQFF. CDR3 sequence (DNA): TGTGCCAGCAGTGAAGTGGGCAGGGCGCAGTTCTTC.

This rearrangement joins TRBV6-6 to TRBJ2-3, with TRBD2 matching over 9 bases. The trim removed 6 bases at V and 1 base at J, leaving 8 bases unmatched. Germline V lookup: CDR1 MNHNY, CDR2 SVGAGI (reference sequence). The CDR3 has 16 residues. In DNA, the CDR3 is TGTGCCAGCAGCCCGCGGGGGGGCTTGGGCACAGATACGCAGTATTTT. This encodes CASSPRGGLGTDTQYF.

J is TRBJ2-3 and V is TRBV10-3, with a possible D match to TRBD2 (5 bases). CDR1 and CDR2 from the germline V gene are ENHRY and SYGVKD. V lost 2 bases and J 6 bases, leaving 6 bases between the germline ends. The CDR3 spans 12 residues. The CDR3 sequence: CAISEPGDTQYF. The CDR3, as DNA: TGTGCCATCAGTGAGCCGGGGGATACGCAGTATTTT.

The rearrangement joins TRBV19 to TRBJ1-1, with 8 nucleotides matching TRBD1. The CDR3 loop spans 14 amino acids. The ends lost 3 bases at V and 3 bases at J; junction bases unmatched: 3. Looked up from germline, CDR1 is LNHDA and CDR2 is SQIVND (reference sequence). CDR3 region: CASSMTGEDTEAFF. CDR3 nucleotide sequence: TGTGCCAGTAGTATGACAGGGGAGGACACTGAAGCTTTCTTT. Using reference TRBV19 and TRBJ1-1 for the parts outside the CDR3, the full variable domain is DGGITQSPKYLFRKEGQNVTLSCEQNLNHDAMYWYRQDPGQGLRLIYYSQIVNDFQKGDIAEGYSVSREKKESFPLTVTSAQKNPTAFYLCASSMTGEDTEAFFGQGTRLTVV.